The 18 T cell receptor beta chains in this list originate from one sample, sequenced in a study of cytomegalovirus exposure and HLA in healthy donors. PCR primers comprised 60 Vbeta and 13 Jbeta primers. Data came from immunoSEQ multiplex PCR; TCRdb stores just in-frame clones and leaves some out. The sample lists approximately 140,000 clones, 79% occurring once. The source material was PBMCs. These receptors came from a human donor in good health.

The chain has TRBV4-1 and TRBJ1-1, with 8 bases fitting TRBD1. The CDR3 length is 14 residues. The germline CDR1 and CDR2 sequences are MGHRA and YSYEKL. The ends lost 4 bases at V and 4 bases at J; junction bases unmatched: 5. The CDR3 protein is CASSRTQGGTEAFF. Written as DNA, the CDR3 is TGCGCCAGCAGCCGTACACAGGGGGGCACTGAAGCTTTCTTT.

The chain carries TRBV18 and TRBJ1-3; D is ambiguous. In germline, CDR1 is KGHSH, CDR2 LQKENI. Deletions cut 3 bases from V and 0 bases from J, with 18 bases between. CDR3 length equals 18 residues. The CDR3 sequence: CASSPSTVPHLSGNTIYF. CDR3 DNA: TGTGCCAGCTCACCGTCTACGGTACCCCATCTCTCTGGAAACACCATATATTTT.

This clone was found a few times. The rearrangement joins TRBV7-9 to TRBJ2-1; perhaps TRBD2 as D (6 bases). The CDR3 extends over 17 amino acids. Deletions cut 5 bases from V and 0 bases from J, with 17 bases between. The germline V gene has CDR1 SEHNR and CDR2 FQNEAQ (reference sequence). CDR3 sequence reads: CASSPPAGSSSYNEQFF. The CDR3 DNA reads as TGTGCCAGCAGCCCACCAGCGGGCTCGAGCTCCTACAATGAGCAGTTCTTC.

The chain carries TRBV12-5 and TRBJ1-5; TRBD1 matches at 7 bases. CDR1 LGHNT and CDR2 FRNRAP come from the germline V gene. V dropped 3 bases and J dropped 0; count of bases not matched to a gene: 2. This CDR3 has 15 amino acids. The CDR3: CASGLQGLSNQPQHF. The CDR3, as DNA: TGTGCTAGTGGTTTACAGGGGCTTAGCAATCAGCCCCAGCATTTT.

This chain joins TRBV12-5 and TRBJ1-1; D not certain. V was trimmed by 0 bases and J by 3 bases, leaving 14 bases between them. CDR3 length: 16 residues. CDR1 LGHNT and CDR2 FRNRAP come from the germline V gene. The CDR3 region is CASGLVSGVGDTEAFF. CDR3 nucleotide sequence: TGTGCTAGTGGTTTGGTAAGCGGAGTCGGGGACACTGAAGCTTTCTTT. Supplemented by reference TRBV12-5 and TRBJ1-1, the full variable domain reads DARVTQTPRHKVTEMGQEVTMRCQPILGHNTVFWYRQTMMQGLELLAYFRNRAPLDDSGMPKDRFSAEMPDATLATLKIQPSEPRDSAVYFCASGLVSGVGDTEAFFGQGTRLTVV.

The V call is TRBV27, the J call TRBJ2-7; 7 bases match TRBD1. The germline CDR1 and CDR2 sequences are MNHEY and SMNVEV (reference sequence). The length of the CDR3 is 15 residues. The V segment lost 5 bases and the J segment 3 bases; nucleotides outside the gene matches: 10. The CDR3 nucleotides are TGTGCCAGCAGTCTCCGGGACAGACCCTTCTACGAGCAGTACTTC. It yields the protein CASSLRDRPFYEQYF.

CDR3 in amino acids: CASSRATGLAGEKTQYF. The CDR3 nucleotides are TGTGCCAGCAGCCGAGCTACGGGACTAGCGGGGGAGAAGACCCAGTACTTC. This chain uses TRBV11-2 with TRBJ2-5; 14 positions match TRBD2. The germline V gene has CDR1 SGHAT and CDR2 FQNNGV. Germline trimming cut 5 bases from V and 6 bases from J; bases unmatched to any gene: 11. The CDR3 length is 17 residues.

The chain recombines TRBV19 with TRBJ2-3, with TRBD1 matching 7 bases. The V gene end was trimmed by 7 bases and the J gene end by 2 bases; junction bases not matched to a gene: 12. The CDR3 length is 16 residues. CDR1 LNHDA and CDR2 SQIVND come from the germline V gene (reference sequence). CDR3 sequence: CASTPGQRAVTDTQYF. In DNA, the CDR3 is TGTGCCAGTACCCCGGGACAGAGAGCCGTCACAGATACGCAGTATTTT. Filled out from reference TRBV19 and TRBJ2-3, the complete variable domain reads DGGITQSPKYLFRKEGQNVTLSCEQNLNHDAMYWYRQDPGQGLRLIYYSQIVNDFQKGDIAEGYSVSREKKESFPLTVTSAQKNPTAFYLCASTPGQRAVTDTQYFGPGTRLTVL.

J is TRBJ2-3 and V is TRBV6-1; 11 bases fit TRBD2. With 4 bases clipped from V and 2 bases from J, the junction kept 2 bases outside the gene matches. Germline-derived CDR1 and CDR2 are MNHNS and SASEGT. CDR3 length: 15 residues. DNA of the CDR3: TGTGCCAGCAGTGCACTAGCGGGGGACACAGATACGCAGTATTTT. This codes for CASSALAGDTDTQYF.

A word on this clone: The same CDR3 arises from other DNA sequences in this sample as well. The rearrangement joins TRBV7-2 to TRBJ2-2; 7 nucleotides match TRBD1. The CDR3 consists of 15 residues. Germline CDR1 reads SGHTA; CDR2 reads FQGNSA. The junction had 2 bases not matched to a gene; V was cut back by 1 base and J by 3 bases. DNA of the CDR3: TGTGCCAGCAGCTTAGGGGACAGTTACACCGGGGAGCTGTTTTTT. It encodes CASSLGDSYTGELFF.

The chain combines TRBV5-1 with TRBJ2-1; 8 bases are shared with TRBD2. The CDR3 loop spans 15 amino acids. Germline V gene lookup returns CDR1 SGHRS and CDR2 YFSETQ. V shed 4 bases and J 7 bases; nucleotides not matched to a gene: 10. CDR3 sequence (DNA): TGCGCCAGCAGCCCACGGGCGGGGGGCGGGAATGAGCAGTTCTTC. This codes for CASSPRAGGGNEQFF.

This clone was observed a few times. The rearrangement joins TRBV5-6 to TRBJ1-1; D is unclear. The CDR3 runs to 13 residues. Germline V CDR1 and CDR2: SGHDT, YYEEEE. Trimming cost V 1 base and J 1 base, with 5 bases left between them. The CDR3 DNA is TGTGCCAGCAGCTTGATGGCGAACACTGAAGCTTTCTTT. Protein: CASSLMANTEAFF.

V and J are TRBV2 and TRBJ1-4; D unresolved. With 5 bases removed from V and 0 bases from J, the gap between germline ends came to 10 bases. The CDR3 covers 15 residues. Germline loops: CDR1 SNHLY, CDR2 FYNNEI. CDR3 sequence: CASSSTGATNEKLFF. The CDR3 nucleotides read TGTGCCAGCAGTTCGACGGGTGCAACTAATGAAAAACTGTTTTTT.

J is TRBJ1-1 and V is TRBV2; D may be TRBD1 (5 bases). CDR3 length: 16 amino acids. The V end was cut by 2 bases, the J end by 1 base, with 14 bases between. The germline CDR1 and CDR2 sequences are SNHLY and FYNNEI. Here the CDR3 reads CASSEYGGLRNTEAFF. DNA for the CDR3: TGTGCCAGCAGTGAATATGGGGGGTTGCGGAACACTGAAGCTTTCTTT.

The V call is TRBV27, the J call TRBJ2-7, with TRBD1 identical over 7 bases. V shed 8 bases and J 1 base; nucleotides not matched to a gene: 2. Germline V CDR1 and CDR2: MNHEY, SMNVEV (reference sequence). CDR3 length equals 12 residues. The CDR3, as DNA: TGTGCCAGCTCGGGACAGTCCTACGAGCAGTACTTC. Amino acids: CASSGQSYEQYF.

The CDR3 DNA reads as TGCAGCGTGACGGGACTAGGGGGGAATGAGCAGTTCTTC. It codes for CSVTGLGGNEQFF. This chain links TRBV29-1 with TRBJ2-1, with 8 bases matching TRBD2. J gave up 7 bases and V 6 bases, and 8 bases lay outside the gene matches. CDR3 length: 13 residues. Germline loops: CDR1 SQVTM, CDR2 ANQGSEA.

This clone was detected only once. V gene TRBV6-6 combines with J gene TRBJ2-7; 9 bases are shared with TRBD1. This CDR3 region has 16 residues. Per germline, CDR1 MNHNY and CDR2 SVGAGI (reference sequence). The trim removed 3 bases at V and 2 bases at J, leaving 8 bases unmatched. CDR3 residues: CASSYGTGNMAYEQYF. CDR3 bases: TGTGCCAGCAGTTATGGGACAGGGAATATGGCCTACGAGCAGTACTTC.

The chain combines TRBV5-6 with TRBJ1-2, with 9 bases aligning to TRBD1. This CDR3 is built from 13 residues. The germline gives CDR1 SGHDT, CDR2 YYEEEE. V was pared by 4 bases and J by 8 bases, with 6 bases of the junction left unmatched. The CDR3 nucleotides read TGTGCCAGCAGCATGGGACAGGGATTGGGCTACACCTTC. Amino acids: CASSMGQGLGYTF.